The 11 T cell receptor beta chains reported below all come from one sample, sequenced in a study of beta chain features in type 1 diabetes. The authors reverse transcribed all of the isolated RNA, so sequencing captured expressed TCRB transcripts. The data were produced by immunoSEQ multiplex PCR, yet TCRdb's version contains in-frame clones alone and is incomplete. The profile covers about 220,000 clones, with roughly a tenth appearing a single time and about 1.2% taken by the ten largest. The material sequenced was central memory CD4+ T cells from blood. The receptors were sampled from a man between 18 and 35 years old in good health.

This clone was observed a few times. The chain couples TRBV10-3 to TRBJ2-7; either TRBD1 or TRBD2 may fit D (6 bases each). Per germline, CDR1 ENHRY and CDR2 SYGVKD. V was shortened by 6 bases and J by 3 bases, with 15 bases between the two germline ends. There are 14 residues in the CDR3. The CDR3 bases are TGTGCCATCAGGGGGGGCCACCCCAACTACGAGCAGTACTTC. It specifies CAIRGGHPNYEQYF.

The chain couples TRBV29-1 to TRBJ2-1, with TRBD2 matching over 11 bases. Germline V gives CDR1 SQVTM, CDR2 ANQGSEA. The CDR3 sequence is 15 residues long. J lost 0 bases, V lost 3 bases, and 1 base had no gene match. The CDR3 here is CSVDTSGSSYNEQFF. Here the CDR3 DNA reads TGCAGCGTTGACACTAGCGGGAGCTCCTACAATGAGCAGTTCTTC.

The chain employs TRBV18 and TRBJ2-7; D is possibly TRBD2 (6 bases). This CDR3 comprises 15 residues. V was shortened by 3 bases and J by 2 bases, with 14 bases between the two germline ends. CDR1 and CDR2 from the germline V gene are KGHSH and LQKENI. The CDR3 DNA reads TGTGCCAGCTCACCTCTAGGGGACTCTGCCTACGAGCAGTACTTC. Its translation: CASSPLGDSAYEQYF.

This clone was detected ten times or more. The chain recombines TRBV19 with TRBJ2-1, with TRBD2 as a possible D gene (6 bases). This CDR3 region has 13 residues. Germline V gene data show CDR1 as LNHDA and CDR2 as SQIVND (reference sequence). Trimming cost V 8 bases and J 6 bases, with 14 bases left between them. The CDR3 bases are TGTGCCAGTTCTAGCGTGACGGGCAATGAGCAGTTCTTC. Protein sequence: CASSSVTGNEQFF.

This clone was seen only a few times. The chain uses TRBV15 and TRBJ2-7; no clear D gene. The CDR3 loop spans 14 amino acids. The V end was cut by 0 bases, the J end by 6 bases, with 12 bases between. The germline V gene encodes CDR1 LNHNV and CDR2 YYDKDF (reference sequence). The CDR3 nucleotides read TGTGCCACCAGCAGAGATGGAAGGCAGAGCGAGCAGTACTTC. It encodes CATSRDGRQSEQYF.

This clone was detected a few times. The rearrangement uses TRBV9 and TRBJ2-7, with D tentatively TRBD1 (6 bases). CDR3 length equals 15 residues. Trimming stripped 0 bases from V and 3 bases from J, with 13 bases between. Germline CDR1 reads SGDLS; CDR2 reads YYNGEE. The CDR3 region is CASSVEQGKGYEQYF. CDR3 sequence (DNA): TGTGCCAGCAGCGTAGAACAGGGAAAAGGCTACGAGCAGTACTTC.

This clone was observed a few times. The rearrangement links TRBV5-6 to TRBJ1-1, with D unclear. Deletions cut 1 base from V and 3 bases from J, with 10 bases between. The CDR3 consists of 14 residues. CDR1 and CDR2 from the germline V gene are SGHDT and YYEEEE. The CDR3 nucleotides are TGTGCCAGCAGCTTGCCGAATGGGGACACTGAAGCTTTCTTT. Protein sequence: CASSLPNGDTEAFF.

This clone was counted a few times. The chain employs TRBV29-1 and TRBJ2-4; tentative D call: TRBD2 (5 bases). Germline CDR1 is SQVTM and CDR2 is ANQGSEA. The V gene lost 2 bases and the J gene lost 0 bases, with 11 bases spanning the gap. The CDR3 runs to 15 residues. DNA for the CDR3: TGCAGCGTTGAAACGAGGACTTTAGCCAAAAACATTCAGTACTTC. Residues: CSVETRTLAKNIQYF.

V gene TRBV29-1 combines with J gene TRBJ2-1; possibly TRBD2 for D (6 bases). This CDR3 spans 15 amino acids. Trimming cost V 2 bases and J 8 bases, with 19 bases left between them. Germline loops: CDR1 SQVTM, CDR2 ANQGSEA. DNA of the CDR3: TGCAGCGTTGAATCCGGGACGGGAGTGGGGGATGAGCAGTTCTTC. Its protein is CSVESGTGVGDEQFF.

The chain joins TRBV30 to TRBJ2-3; 10 positions agree with TRBD2. This CDR3 is 15 amino acids long. The V gene end was trimmed by 7 bases and the J gene end by 6 bases; junction bases not matched to a gene: 13. Per germline, CDR1 GTSNPN and CDR2 SVGIG (reference sequence). In nucleotides, the CDR3 is TGTGCCTCTAAGCCGTCTAGCGGGAGTGTGGATACGCAGTATTTT. Translation: CASKPSSGSVDTQYF.

This sequence joins TRBV29-1 and TRBJ2-5; 15 bases map to TRBD2. The J call may be wrong; the DNA end is better matched by TRBJ2-7. Germline V gene data show CDR1 as SQVTM and CDR2 as ANQGSEA. The CDR3 has 14 residues. The CDR3 DNA is TGCAGCGGTAGGACTAGCGGGAGGGAGTACGAGCAGTACTTC. Residues: CSGRTSGREYEQYF.